The entry below describes one TCR beta chain. Its matching antigen is unknown. TCRdb keeps only in-frame clones here, not all; method: immunoSEQ multiplex PCR. The sample contains 130,000 or so clones, 75% to 90% of which appear only once. The sample's time point: baseline pretreatment blood. The treatment denotes: 15 Gy SBRT to primary tumor, nephrectomy 4 weeks later. The patient's renal cell carcinoma had clear cell pathology. These data originate in a study of radiation and T cells in renal cell carcinoma. General observations from the study: Without pretreatment biopsies, baseline tumor clonotype presence was undetermined.

V lost 2 bases and J lost 3, with 11 bases in between. Germline V lookup: CDR1 KGHSH, CDR2 LQKENI. CDR3 size: 15 residues. The chain couples TRBV18 to TRBJ2-1; D might be TRBD1 (5 bases). The source was blood, collected from a patient whose treatment included radiotherapy and nephrectomy. The origin of this receptor is a woman aged 50 to 60 with renal cell carcinoma. DNA of the CDR3: TGTGCCAGCTCACCAGAGACAGTAGACTACAATGAGCAGTTCTTC. Protein sequence: CASSPETVDYNEQFF.